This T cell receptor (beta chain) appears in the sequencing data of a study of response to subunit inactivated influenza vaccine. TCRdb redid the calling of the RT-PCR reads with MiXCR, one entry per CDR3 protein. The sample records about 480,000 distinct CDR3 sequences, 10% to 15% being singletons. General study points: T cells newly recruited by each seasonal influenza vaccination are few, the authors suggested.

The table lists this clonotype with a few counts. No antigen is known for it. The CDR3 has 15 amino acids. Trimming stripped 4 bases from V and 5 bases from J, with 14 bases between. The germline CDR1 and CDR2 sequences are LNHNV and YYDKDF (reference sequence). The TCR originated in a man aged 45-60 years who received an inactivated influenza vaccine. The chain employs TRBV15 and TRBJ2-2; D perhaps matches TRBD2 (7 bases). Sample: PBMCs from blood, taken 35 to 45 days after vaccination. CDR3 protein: CATSIVRGATGELFF. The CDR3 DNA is TGTGCCACCAGCATTGTCCGGGGGGCAACCGGGGAGCTGTTTTTT.